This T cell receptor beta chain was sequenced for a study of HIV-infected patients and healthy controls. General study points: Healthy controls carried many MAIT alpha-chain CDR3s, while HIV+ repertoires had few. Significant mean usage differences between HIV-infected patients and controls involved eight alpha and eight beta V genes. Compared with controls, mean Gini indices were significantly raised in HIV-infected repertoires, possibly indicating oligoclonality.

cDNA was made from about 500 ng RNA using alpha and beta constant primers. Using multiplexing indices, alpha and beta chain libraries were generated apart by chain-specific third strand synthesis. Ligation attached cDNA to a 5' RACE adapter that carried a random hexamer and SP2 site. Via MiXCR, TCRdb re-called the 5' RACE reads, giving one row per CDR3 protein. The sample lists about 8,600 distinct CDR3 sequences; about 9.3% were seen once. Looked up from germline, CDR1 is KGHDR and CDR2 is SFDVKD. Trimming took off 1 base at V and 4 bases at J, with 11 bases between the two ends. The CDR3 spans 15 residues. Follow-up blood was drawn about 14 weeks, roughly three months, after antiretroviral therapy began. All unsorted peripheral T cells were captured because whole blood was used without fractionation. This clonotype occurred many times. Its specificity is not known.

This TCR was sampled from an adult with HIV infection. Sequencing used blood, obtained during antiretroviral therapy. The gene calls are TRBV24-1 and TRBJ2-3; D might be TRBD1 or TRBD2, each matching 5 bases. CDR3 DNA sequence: TGTGCCACCAGTGATTTTGGGACGGGGCCAGATACGCAGTATTTT. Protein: CATSDFGTGPDTQYF.